Sequencing of this TCR beta chain was carried out in a study of T cells in Graves' hyperthyroidism and ophthalmopathy. General study results and limits: Patients with ophthalmopathy were separated from those with stable hyperthyroidism by a 13 V-J model. Blood shared most expanded thyroid clonotypes above 0.001.

On this clonotype itself: Its antigen is unknown.

Germline CDR1 reads KGHDR; CDR2 reads SFDVKD. The CDR3 loop spans 14 amino acids. Trimming took 4 bases from V and 6 from J, leaving 13 bases between them. RNA transcripts were the template for amplifying TCR beta CDR3 regions. The HTBI set primed first-round TCR CDR3 RT-PCR. Using its own MiXCR run on the multiplex PCR reads, TCRdb lists one record per CDR3 protein. The data contain 360,000 or so distinct CDR3 sequences, about 18% of them singletons. The TCR comes from a woman aged 18-29 years with Graves' hyperthyroidism. The specimen sequenced was blood. The genes are TRBV24-1 and TRBJ2-3; D not resolved. The CDR3 loop reads CATSDTPVEDTQYF. CDR3 sequence (DNA): TGTGCCACCAGTGACACTCCCGTAGAGGATACGCAGTATTTT.